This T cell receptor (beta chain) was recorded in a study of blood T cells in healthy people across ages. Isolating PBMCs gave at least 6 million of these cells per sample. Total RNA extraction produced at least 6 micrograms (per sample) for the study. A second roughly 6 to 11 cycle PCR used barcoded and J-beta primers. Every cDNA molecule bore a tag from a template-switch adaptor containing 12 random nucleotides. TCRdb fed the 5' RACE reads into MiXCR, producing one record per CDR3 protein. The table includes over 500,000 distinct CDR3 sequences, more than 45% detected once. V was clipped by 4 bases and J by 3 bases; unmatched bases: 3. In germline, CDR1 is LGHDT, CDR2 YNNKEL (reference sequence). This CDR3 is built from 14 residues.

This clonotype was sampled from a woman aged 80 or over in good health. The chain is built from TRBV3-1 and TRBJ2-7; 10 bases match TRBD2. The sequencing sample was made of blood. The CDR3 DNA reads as TGTGCCAGCAGCCCAGCGGGAGGGCGCTACGAGCAGTACTTC. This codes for CASSPAGGRYEQYF.